The 19 T cell receptor beta chains below come from one sample, sequenced in a study of T cell changes during pregnancy in multiple sclerosis. Here immunoSEQ multiplex PCR was the method, and the copy in TCRdb shows in-frame clones only, minus some. The sample gives about 69,000 clones, 80% to 95% of which show up once; 2% is in the top ten. This material consisted of peripheral blood, taken in the third trimester of pregnancy. These receptors were collected from a female donor in good health, enrolled as a control in a pregnancy study.

CDR3 nucleotides: TGTGCCAGCAGCCGCACAGCCCAGGGCTCCTACGAGCAGTACTTC. Protein product: CASSRTAQGSYEQYF. The chain is built from TRBV4-2 and TRBJ2-7; D is possibly TRBD1 (5 bases). CDR1 and CDR2 (germline): LGHNA, YNFKEQ. The CDR3 is 15 amino acids. V lost 4 bases, J lost 0 bases, and 13 bases lay in between.

The chain employs TRBV5-4 and TRBJ2-3; 11 nucleotides agree with TRBD2. CDR1 is SGHNT and CDR2 is YYREEE in the germline V gene (reference sequence). V was clipped by 3 bases and J by 3 bases; unmatched bases: 9. CDR3 length: 17 amino acids. CDR3 amino acids: CASSSFSGGGITDTQYF. CDR3 in DNA: TGTGCCAGCAGCTCATTTAGCGGGGGGGGAATTACAGATACGCAGTATTTT.

The chain recombines TRBV11-1 with TRBJ2-1; no clear D gene. Trimming removed 2 bases from V and 0 bases from J, with 11 bases in between. Per the germline V gene, CDR1 is SGHAT and CDR2 is FQDESV (reference sequence). The CDR3 spans 16 residues. The CDR3 sequence is CASSLKRFSSYNEQFF. The CDR3, as DNA: TGTGCCAGCAGCTTAAAACGCTTTAGCTCCTACAATGAGCAGTTCTTC.

The chain couples TRBV6-1 to TRBJ2-1; 8 bases line up with TRBD1. This CDR3 has 15 residues. The germline gives CDR1 MNHNS, CDR2 SASEGT. Germline trimming cut 2 bases from V and 4 bases from J; bases unmatched to any gene: 4. CDR3 loop: CASSERDRSYNEQFF. As DNA, the CDR3 is TGTGCCAGCAGTGAACGGGACAGGTCGTACAATGAGCAGTTCTTC.

The chain joins TRBV4-1 to TRBJ1-4; 7 bases are shared with TRBD1. Germline V gene lookup returns CDR1 MGHRA and CDR2 YSYEKL. The CDR3 is 14 residues long. V was pared by 8 bases and J by 5 bases, with 8 bases of the junction left unmatched. The CDR3 DNA follows: TGCGCCAGCGCCGAGGGCAGGGGGAATGAAAAACTGTTTTTT. Its translation: CASAEGRGNEKLFF.

The chain carries TRBV12-5 and TRBJ1-1, with D possibly matching TRBD1 (6 bases). The ends were cut back, 5 bases at V and 7 bases at J, with 20 bases in the middle. In germline, CDR1 is LGHNT, CDR2 FRNRAP. The CDR3 consists of 15 residues. The CDR3: CASGGPTGPLVEAFF. CDR3 sequence (DNA): TGTGCTAGTGGTGGACCTACAGGGCCGCTAGTTGAAGCTTTCTTT. Based on the CDR3 plus reference TRBV12-5 and TRBJ1-1, the full variable domain is DARVTQTPRHKVTEMGQEVTMRCQPILGHNTVFWYRQTMMQGLELLAYFRNRAPLDDSGMPKDRFSAEMPDATLATLKIQPSEPRDSAVYFCASGGPTGPLVEAFFGQGTRLTVV.

This chain links TRBV4-2 with TRBJ1-6, with D perhaps matching TRBD1 (6 bases). V lost 1 base, J lost 15 bases, and 19 bases lay in between. The germline CDR1 and CDR2 sequences are LGHNA and YNFKEQ. This CDR3 has 15 residues. CDR3 sequence reads: CASSQGMFLTGLLHF. CDR3 DNA sequence: TGTGCCAGCAGCCAAGGGATGTTCCTGACAGGACTCCTCCACTTT.

This chain joins TRBV6-1 and TRBJ2-7, with D possibly TRBD2 on 6 matching bases. Looked up from germline, CDR1 is MNHNS and CDR2 is SASEGT. Deletions cut 0 bases from V and 9 bases from J, with 18 bases between. CDR3 length: 15 amino acids. CDR3 amino acids: CASSEAPGIGGRQYF. CDR3 DNA: TGTGCCAGCAGTGAAGCGCCAGGGATCGGGGGACGGCAGTACTTC.

V usage is TRBV5-1 and J usage is TRBJ2-3; D is unclear. V lost 2 bases and J lost 3, with 13 bases in between. The CDR3 runs 15 residues. CDR1 and CDR2 (germline): SGHRS, YFSETQ. In nucleotides, the CDR3 is TGCGCCAGCAGCTTTAAGCATTCTGAAACAGATACGCAGTATTTT. Protein product: CASSFKHSETDTQYF.

The CDR3 DNA sequence: TGTGCCAGCAGCTTCGGGACTAGCGGGAGAACAGGATCCGAGCAGTACTTC. Protein product: CASSFGTSGRTGSEQYF. V and J are TRBV11-2 and TRBJ2-7; 14 nucleotides align to TRBD2. Per the germline V gene, CDR1 is SGHAT and CDR2 is FQNNGV. The V segment lost 3 bases and the J segment 6 bases; nucleotides outside the gene matches: 10. This CDR3 has 17 residues.

The rearrangement links TRBV7-3 to TRBJ1-1; D gene ambiguous. The CDR3 runs 15 residues. The germline gives CDR1 SGHTA, CDR2 FQGTGA. Trimming left V 1 base short and J 5 bases short, with 14 bases between. CDR3 residues: CASSLIPGRQTEAFF. As DNA, the CDR3 is TGTGCCAGCAGCTTAATCCCCGGGAGGCAGACTGAAGCTTTCTTT.

The V gene is TRBV4-2, the J gene TRBJ2-3; D remains unclear. This CDR3 region has 15 residues. CDR1 and CDR2 from the germline V gene are LGHNA and YNFKEQ. V was trimmed by 3 bases and J by 0 bases, leaving 10 bases between them. In nucleotides, the CDR3 is TGTGCCAGCAGCCAGATAACTTCTAGCACAGATACGCAGTATTTT. Translation: CASSQITSSTDTQYF.

This sequence joins TRBV4-2 and TRBJ2-5; 12 bases are a match to TRBD2. This CDR3 contains 16 residues. Germline values: CDR1 LGHNA, CDR2 YNFKEQ. V shed 4 bases, J shed 4 bases, and the junction held 7 bases outside the gene matches. Here the CDR3 reads CASSRGLAGRGETQYF. CDR3 sequence (DNA): TGTGCCAGCAGCCGGGGACTAGCGGGCCGGGGAGAGACCCAGTACTTC.

This clone was seen more than once but under ten times. The genes are TRBV18 and TRBJ1-6, with no clear D. V gave up 4 bases and J gave up 5 bases, with 6 bases separating them. Germline V gene data show CDR1 as KGHSH and CDR2 as LQKENI. This CDR3 contains 13 residues. CDR3 nucleotides: TGTGCCAGCTCACAAGCTGATAATTCACCCCTCCACTTT. This gives the protein CASSQADNSPLHF. Supplemented by reference TRBV18 and TRBJ1-6, the full variable domain reads NAGVMQNPRHLVRRRGQEARLRCSPMKGHSHVYWYRQLPEEGLKFMVYLQKENIIDESGMPKERFSAEFPKEGPSILRIQQVVRGDSAAYFCASSQADNSPLHFGNGTRLTVT.

The chain employs TRBV5-6 and TRBJ2-7; weak D call: TRBD1 (6 bases). The CDR3 spans 16 residues. V dropped 4 bases and J dropped 0 bases, with 17 bases sitting between them. CDR1 SGHDT and CDR2 YYEEEE come from the germline V gene. Written as DNA, the CDR3 is TGTGCCAGCAGCCTGACCCCACAGGGACGCTCCTACGAGCAGTACTTC. It translates to CASSLTPQGRSYEQYF. Drawing the rest from reference TRBV5-6 and TRBJ2-7, the complete variable domain is DAGVTQSPTHLIKTRGQQVTLRCSPKSGHDTVSWYQQALGQGPQFIFQYYEEEERQRGNFPDRFSGHQFPNYSSELNVNALLLGDSALYLCASSLTPQGRSYEQYFGPGTRLTVT.

This clone was found once. This chain joins TRBV6-5 and TRBJ2-3; 8 bases are a match to TRBD2. This CDR3 contains 16 residues. The V gene's germline CDR1 is MNHEY and CDR2 SVGAGI. Trimming removed 4 bases from V and 2 bases from J; junction bases left unmatched: 8. The CDR3: CASSSPGRGVTDTQYF. As DNA, the CDR3 is TGTGCCAGCAGTTCCCCCGGGCGGGGGGTCACAGATACGCAGTATTTT.

J is TRBJ1-1 and V is TRBV12-5; TRBD1 is a possible D gene (6 bases). V dropped 5 bases and J dropped 8 bases, with 15 bases sitting between them. This CDR3 comprises 13 residues. CDR1 LGHNT and CDR2 FRNRAP come from the germline V gene. In nucleotides, the CDR3 is TGTGCTAGTGGTCTGAACCCCGGGACAGAAGCTTTCTTT. The encoded protein is CASGLNPGTEAFF.

The DNA of the CDR3 is TGTGCCAGCAGCTTTGTTCTAGCGGGGGCCCTAGAGCAGTTCTTC. This codes for CASSFVLAGALEQFF. The V call is TRBV5-4, the J call TRBJ2-1, with 10 bases lining up with TRBD2. The CDR3 totals 15 residues. J was trimmed by 10 bases and V by 2 bases; bases with no gene match: 9. The germline V gene has CDR1 SGHNT and CDR2 YYREEE (reference sequence).

This sequence joins TRBV19 and TRBJ1-6; 10 nucleotides match TRBD1. This CDR3 is built from 17 residues. V lost 6 bases to trimming and J lost 4 bases; unmatched junction nucleotides: 9. Germline V gene sequence: CDR1 LNHDA, CDR2 SQIVND (reference sequence). In nucleotides, the CDR3 is TGTGCCAGTAGGCACCCCAGGGACAGGGGATATAATTCACCCCTCCACTTT. Protein product: CASRHPRDRGYNSPLHF.